This entry describes one T cell receptor beta chain. Assay: immunoSEQ multiplex PCR; the TCRdb copy retains only in-frame clones and omits some. The profile covers 500,000 to 750,000 clones, with 85% to 90% appearing a single time and 0.008% to 0.011% taken by the ten largest. These data come from a study of shared T cell receptors in the human thymus. The V gene end was trimmed by 8 bases and the J gene end by 2 bases; junction bases not matched to a gene: 7. Germline V gene lookup returns CDR1 SGHVS and CDR2 FNYEAQ. The CDR3 extends over 16 amino acids. The same sample was also studied in work on human thymus T cells. From that paper: The source of the thymus tissue was resections taken during corrective heart surgery. Related research examined unrelated individuals and reported that their thymic repertoires overlapped highly.

This rearrangement joins TRBV7-6 to TRBJ2-7; TRBD2 agrees at 15 bases. The TCR originated in a boy under two years old with a congenital heart defect. What was sequenced was thymocytes. Here the CDR3 DNA reads TGTGCCAGCTCCGGGACTAGCGGGAGGTTACCCTACGAGCAGTACTTC. Its protein product is CASSGTSGRLPYEQYF.